This passage covers 5 T cell receptor beta chains from one sample sequenced in a study of CD8+CD57+ T cells in acquired aplastic anemia (dated by TCRdb to the late 2010s). Sequencing used an Illumina HiSeq 2000. Genomic DNA was used as template for profiling of TCR beta VDJ combinations and CDR3 sequences. The raw public reads went through TCRdb reprocessing: fastp at Q25, MiXCR clone calling, in-frame beta chains kept. Rows are combined by CDR3 protein, so each entry shows the most common genes and DNA. The sample has more than 150,000 distinct CDR3 sequences on record, around half of them singletons. About 1.8% of the sample belongs to the ten largest clones. Patients chosen for sequencing had shown expansion of CD8+CD57+ cells by flow cytometry. The source material was sorted CD4+, CD8+, or CD8+CD57+ T cells (not recorded which) from PBMCs. The receptors stem from a human donor with aplastic anemia.

The chain carries TRBV20-1 and TRBJ2-3; D not resolved. Looked up from germline, CDR1 is DFQATT and CDR2 is SNEGSKA (reference sequence). Trimming took 5 bases from V and 1 from J, leaving 16 bases between them. This CDR3 spans 15 amino acids. CDR3 sequence: CSASDFRARTDTQYF. Here the CDR3 DNA reads TGCAGTGCTTCTGACTTCCGGGCTCGCACAGATACGCAGTATTTT.

Comment on this clonotype: This sequence may be a read error, since a much larger clone differs from it by one base. The chain's CDR3 is CASSLVRGSGNTTYF. In DNA, the CDR3 is TGTGCCAGCAGCTTGGTCAGGGGCTCTGGAAACACCACATATTTT. The chain uses TRBV5-5 and TRBJ1-3; D perhaps matches TRBD1 (6 bases). Germline lookup yields CDR1 SGHKS and CDR2 YYEKEE (reference sequence). The CDR3 has 15 residues.

This clonotype was recorded many times. CDR3 loop: CASSPPGQIWEQYF. CDR3 nucleotides: TGTGCCAGCAGTCCTCCGGGCCAAATCTGGGAGCAGTACTTC. The chain joins TRBV28 to TRBJ2-7, with unresolved D. CDR1 and CDR2 (germline): MDHEN, SYDVKM. Trimming removed 5 bases at V and 7 bases at J, with 18 bases between. The CDR3 is 14 residues long.

The chain couples TRBV27 to TRBJ2-5; 8 bases match TRBD1. Per the germline V gene, CDR1 is MNHEY and CDR2 is SMNVEV (reference sequence). V gave up 5 bases and J gave up 5 bases; unmatched junction bases: 10. The CDR3 covers 15 residues. The CDR3 DNA sequence: TGTGCCAGCAGTCTCCACAGGGGGTTGGGGGAGACCCAGTACTTC. Its protein product is CASSLHRGLGETQYF.

In this sample, this clonotype turned up a few times. The chain employs TRBV15 and TRBJ2-7, with 14 bases aligning to TRBD2. The CDR3 length is 14 residues. V was clipped by 4 bases and J by 9 bases; unmatched bases: 5. CDR1 and CDR2 (germline): LNHNV, YYDKDF (reference sequence). The CDR3 region has the DNA TGTGCCACCAGCACCGGGACTAGCGGGAGCGGGCAGTACTTC. This gives the protein CATSTGTSGSGQYF.